This T cell receptor beta chain originates from a study of blood T cell repertoires in COVID-19 (TCRdb year 2020). Context from the whole study: The collaborator samples originated in the United States, Italy and Spain and spanned the acute and convalescent phases of COVID-19. Nearly every sample came with metadata listing a de-identified subject ID, COVID-19 status, age in years and sex. Where available, HLA class I and class II types were taken from metadata supplied by the sample provider and were not determined by assay-based typing. The material from the prospective study consisted of cDNA or gDNA derived from T cells, B-cell-depleted T cells, or PBMCs. Subjects who had been exposed to COVID-19, were actively infected with it, or had recovered from it provided the deeply sampled blood TCRbeta repertoires that made up the dataset. A freely available public database, intended as a resource for researchers studying the immune response to SARS-CoV-2, is where the repertoires were released. Samples came from the ongoing ImmuneRACE study (first 160 participants) plus 1,254 subjects from 6 global collaborators.

TCRbeta CDR3 regions were amplified from genomic DNA by means of the immunoSEQ Assay, a bias-controlled multiplex PCR. The original pipeline was this. The number of nucleated cells in each sample was estimated from the amplification of reference gene primers within the assay. To quantify the absolute abundance of each unique TCRbeta CDR3 rearrangement, sequence reads were collapsed and filtered. For each sample, productive Simpson clonality was calculated as the square root of Simpson's diversity index over productive rearrangements. TCRdb's version of the immuneACCESS table is confined to in-frame rearrangements and falls short of the full clone set. An unresolved V gene accounts for under half of the shortfall where checked; the remainder is of unknown origin. The D gene and trimming were derived from the DNA, and the V and J assignments and clone size from that table. This sample gives around 25,000 clones in total; roughly nine tenths of them show up just once. Of the sample, over 25% falls within the top ten clones.

The collaborating institutions used their own protocols to collect whole blood in K2EDTA tubes. For TCRbeta analysis, collaborators shipped samples as frozen whole blood, isolated PBMCs, or DNA extracted from either of those sample types. As regards this clone: This clone's antigen is unknown. The sample holds no much larger clone one base away, and base qualities are not on file.

Points the paper makes about the study in general: Clinical and demographic metadata were provided uncurated, with the amount varying by source and participant.

Based on the germline V gene (reference sequence), the CDR1 and CDR2 sequences are SEHNR and FQNEAQ. Inclusive of the bounding cysteine and phenylalanine, the CDR3 is 14 residues long. The read is trimmed to its CDR3 DNA, 42 bases read in frame from base 1. Trimming takes 5 bases off V and 3 bases off J; junction bases not matched to a gene: 5. Sample: peripheral blood. The TCR was taken from a woman in her 70s with active COVID-19. Recombination connected TRBV7-9 to TRBJ2-7; a stretch of 9 junction bases matches TRBD1. The DNA is as follows: TGTGCCAGCAGCCCCCCGGACAGGGGCTACGAGCAGTACTTC. The translation is CASSPPDRGYEQYF.